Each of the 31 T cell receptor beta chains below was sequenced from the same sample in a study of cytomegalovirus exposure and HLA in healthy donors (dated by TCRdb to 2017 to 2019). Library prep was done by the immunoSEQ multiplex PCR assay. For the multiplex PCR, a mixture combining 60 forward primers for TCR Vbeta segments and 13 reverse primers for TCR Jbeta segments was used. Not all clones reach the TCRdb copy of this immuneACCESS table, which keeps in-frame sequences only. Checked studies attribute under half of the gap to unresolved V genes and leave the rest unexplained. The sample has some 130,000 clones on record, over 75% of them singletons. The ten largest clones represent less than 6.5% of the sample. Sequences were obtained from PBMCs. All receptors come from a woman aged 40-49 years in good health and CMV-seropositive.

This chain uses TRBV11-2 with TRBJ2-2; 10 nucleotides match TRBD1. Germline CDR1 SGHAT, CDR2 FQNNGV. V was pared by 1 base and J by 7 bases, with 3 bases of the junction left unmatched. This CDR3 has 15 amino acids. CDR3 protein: CASSLGQGAVGELFF. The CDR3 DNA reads TGTGCCAGCAGCTTAGGACAGGGGGCTGTCGGGGAGCTGTTTTTT.

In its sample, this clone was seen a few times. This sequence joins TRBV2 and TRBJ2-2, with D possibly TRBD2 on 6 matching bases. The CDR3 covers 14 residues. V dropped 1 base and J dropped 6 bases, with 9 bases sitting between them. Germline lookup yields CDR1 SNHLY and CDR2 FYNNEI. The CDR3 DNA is TGTGCCAGCAGTGAAGGCTCGGGGGCCGGGGAGCTGTTTTTT. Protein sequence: CASSEGSGAGELFF.

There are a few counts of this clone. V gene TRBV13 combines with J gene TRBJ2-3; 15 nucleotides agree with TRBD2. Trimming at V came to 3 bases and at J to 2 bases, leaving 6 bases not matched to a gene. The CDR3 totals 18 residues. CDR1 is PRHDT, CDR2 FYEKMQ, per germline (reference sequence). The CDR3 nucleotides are TGTGCCAGCAGCTTTTGGACTAGCGGGGGGGACGTCACAGATACGCAGTATTTT. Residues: CASSFWTSGGDVTDTQYF.

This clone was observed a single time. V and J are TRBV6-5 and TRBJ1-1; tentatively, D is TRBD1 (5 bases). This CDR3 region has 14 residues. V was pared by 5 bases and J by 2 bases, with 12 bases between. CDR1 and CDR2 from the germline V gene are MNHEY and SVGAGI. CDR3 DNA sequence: TGTGCCAGCAGTCGTACGGGGGTAAACACTGAAGCTTTCTTT. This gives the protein CASSRTGVNTEAFF.

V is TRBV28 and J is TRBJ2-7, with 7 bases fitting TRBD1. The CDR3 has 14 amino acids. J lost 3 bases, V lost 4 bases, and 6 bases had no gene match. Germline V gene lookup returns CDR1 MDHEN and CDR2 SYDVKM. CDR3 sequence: CASSSVGQFYEQYF. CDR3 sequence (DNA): TGTGCCAGCAGTTCCGTGGGACAGTTCTACGAGCAGTACTTC.

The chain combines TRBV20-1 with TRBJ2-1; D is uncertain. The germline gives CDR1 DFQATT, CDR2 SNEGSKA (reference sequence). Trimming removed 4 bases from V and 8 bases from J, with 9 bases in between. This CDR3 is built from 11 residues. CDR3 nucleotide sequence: TGCAGTGCTAATACAATCGATGAGCAGTTCTTC. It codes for CSANTIDEQFF.

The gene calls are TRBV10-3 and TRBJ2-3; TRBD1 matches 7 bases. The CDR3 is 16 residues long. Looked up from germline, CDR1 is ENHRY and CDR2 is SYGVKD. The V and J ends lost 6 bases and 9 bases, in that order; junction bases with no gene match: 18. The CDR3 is CAIRINRGPILETQYF. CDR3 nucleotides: TGTGCCATCAGGATTAACAGGGGCCCGATATTGGAGACGCAGTATTTT.

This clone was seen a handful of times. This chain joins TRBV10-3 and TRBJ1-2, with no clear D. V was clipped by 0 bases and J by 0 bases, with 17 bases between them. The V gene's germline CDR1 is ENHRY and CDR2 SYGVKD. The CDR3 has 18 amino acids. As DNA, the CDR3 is TGTGCCATCAGTGAGTCTGTAACAGATGCCTTTACTAACTATGGCTACACCTTC. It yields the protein CAISESVTDAFTNYGYTF.

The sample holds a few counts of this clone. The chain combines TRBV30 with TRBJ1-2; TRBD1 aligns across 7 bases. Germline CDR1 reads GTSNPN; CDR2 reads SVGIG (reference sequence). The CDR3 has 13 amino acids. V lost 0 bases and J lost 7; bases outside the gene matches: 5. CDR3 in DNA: TGTGCCTGGAGTGTAAACAGGGGATTTGGCTACACCTTC. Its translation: CAWSVNRGFGYTF.

CDR3 in amino acids: CASGPTGTSINTDTQYF. The CDR3 DNA reads as TGTGCTAGTGGTCCCACCGGGACTAGCATAAACACAGATACGCAGTATTTT. This chain uses TRBV12-5 with TRBJ2-3, with 9 nucleotides matching TRBD2. V shed 5 bases, J shed 2 bases, and the junction held 11 bases outside the gene matches. Germline CDR1 and CDR2: LGHNT and FRNRAP. The CDR3 loop spans 17 amino acids.

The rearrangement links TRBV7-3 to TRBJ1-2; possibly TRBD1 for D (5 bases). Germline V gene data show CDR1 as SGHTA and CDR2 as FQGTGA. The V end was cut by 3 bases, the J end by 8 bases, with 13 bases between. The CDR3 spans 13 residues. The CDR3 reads CASSFQGSGGYTF. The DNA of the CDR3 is TGTGCCAGCAGCTTTCAGGGTAGTGGCGGCTACACCTTC.

CDR3: CASSTHRGRSTDTQYF. The CDR3 DNA reads TGTGCCAGCAGCACCCACAGGGGGCGGTCAACAGATACGCAGTATTTT. The chain links TRBV7-3 to TRBJ2-3, with 9 bases that match TRBD1. The CDR3 has 16 residues. The germline gives CDR1 SGHTA, CDR2 FQGTGA. V lost 5 bases, J lost 3 bases, and 9 bases stayed unmatched. The full variable domain, its missing parts supplied by reference TRBV7-3 and TRBJ2-3, is GAGVSQTPSNKVTEKGKYVELRCDPISGHTALYWYRQSLGQGPEFLIYFQGTGAADDSGLPNDRFFAVRPEGSVSTLKIQRTERGDSAVYLCASSTHRGRSTDTQYFGPGTRLTVL.

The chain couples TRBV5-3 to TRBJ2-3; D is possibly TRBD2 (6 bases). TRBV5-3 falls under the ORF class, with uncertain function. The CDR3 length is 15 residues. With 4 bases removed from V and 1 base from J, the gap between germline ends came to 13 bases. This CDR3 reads CARSRGPGGTDTQYF. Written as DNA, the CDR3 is TGTGCCAGAAGCCGGGGCCCGGGGGGCACAGATACGCAGTATTTT.

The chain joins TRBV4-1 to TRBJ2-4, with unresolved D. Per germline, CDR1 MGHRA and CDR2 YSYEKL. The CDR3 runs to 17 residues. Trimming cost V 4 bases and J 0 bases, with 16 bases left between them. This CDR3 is CASSRPGEPLAKNIQYF. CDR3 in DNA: TGCGCCAGCAGCCGGCCGGGTGAACCTTTAGCCAAAAACATTCAGTACTTC.

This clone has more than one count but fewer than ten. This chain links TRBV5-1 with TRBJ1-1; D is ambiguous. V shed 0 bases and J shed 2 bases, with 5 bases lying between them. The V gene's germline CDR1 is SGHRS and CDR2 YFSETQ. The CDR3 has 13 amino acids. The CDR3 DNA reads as TGCGCCAGCAGCTTGGCCCCAAACACTGAAGCTTTCTTT. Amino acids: CASSLAPNTEAFF.

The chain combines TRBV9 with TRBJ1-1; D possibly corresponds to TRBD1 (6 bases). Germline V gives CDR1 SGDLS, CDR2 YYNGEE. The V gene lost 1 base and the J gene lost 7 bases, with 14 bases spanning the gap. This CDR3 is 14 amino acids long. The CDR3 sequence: CASSVQTGTLEAFF. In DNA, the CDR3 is TGTGCCAGCAGCGTACAGACCGGGACACTTGAAGCTTTCTTT.

The CDR3 DNA follows: TGCGCCAGCAGCTTGGACACGGGAGAGGGTACGCAGTATTTT. Encoded protein: CASSLDTGEGTQYF. The chain has TRBV5-1 and TRBJ2-3; D is possibly TRBD2 (6 bases). This CDR3 is 14 amino acids long. V lost 0 bases and J 8 bases, leaving 13 bases between the germline ends. Per germline, CDR1 SGHRS and CDR2 YFSETQ. The variable domain in full, completed from reference TRBV5-1 and TRBJ2-3, reads KAGVTQTPRYLIKTRGQQVTLSCSPISGHRSVSWYQQTPGQGLQFLFEYFSETQRNKGNFPGRFSGRQFSNSRSEMNVSTLELGDSALYLCASSLDTGEGTQYFGPGTRLTVL.

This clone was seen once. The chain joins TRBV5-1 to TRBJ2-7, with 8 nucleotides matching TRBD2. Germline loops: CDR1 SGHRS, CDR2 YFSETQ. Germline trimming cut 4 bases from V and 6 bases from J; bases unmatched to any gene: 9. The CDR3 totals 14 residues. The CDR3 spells CASSLRTSLVEQYF. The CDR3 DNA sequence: TGCGCCAGCAGCCTTCGGACTAGCCTGGTCGAGCAGTACTTC.

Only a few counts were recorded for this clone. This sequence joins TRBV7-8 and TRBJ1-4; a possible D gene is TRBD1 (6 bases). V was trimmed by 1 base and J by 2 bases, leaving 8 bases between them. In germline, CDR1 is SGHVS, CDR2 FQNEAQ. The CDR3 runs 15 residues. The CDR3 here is CASSLVRGTNEKLFF. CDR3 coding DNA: TGTGCCAGCAGCTTAGTCAGGGGTACTAATGAAAAACTGTTTTTT.

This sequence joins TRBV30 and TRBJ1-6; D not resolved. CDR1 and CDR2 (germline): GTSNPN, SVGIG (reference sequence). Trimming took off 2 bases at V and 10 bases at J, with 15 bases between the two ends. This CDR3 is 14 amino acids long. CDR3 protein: CAWSPRGSGSPLHF. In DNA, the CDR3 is TGTGCCTGGAGTCCCCGGGGTTCCGGATCACCCCTCCACTTT.

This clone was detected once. The CDR3 loop is CASSSNRQGVSGYTF. In nucleotides, the CDR3 is TGTGCCAGCAGCTCAAACCGACAGGGTGTGAGCGGCTACACCTTC. The chain has TRBV5-4 and TRBJ1-2, with TRBD1 matching over 7 bases. CDR1 is SGHNT, CDR2 YYREEE, per germline (reference sequence). Unmatched junction bases numbered 13, after V lost 3 bases and J lost 8 bases. This CDR3 has 15 amino acids.

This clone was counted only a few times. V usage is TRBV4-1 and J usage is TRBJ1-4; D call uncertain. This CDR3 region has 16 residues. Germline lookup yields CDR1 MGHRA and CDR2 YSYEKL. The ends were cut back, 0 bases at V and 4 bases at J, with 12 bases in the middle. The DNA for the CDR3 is TGCGCCAGCAGCCAAGATTTTCAGGTGTTTAATGAAAAACTGTTTTTT. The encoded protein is CASSQDFQVFNEKLFF.

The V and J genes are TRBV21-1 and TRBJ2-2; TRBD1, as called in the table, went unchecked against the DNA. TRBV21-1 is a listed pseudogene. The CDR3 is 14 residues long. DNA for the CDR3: TGTGCCAGCAGCAGGGGACAGAAGGCCGGGGAGCTGTTTTTT. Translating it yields CASSRGQKAGELFF.

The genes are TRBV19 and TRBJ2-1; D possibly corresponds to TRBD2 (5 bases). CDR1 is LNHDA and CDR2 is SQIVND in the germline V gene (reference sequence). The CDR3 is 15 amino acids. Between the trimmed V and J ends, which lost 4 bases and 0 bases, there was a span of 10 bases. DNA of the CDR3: TGTGCCAGTAGTAATGTGGGGAGCTCCTACAATGAGCAGTTCTTC. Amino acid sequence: CASSNVGSSYNEQFF.

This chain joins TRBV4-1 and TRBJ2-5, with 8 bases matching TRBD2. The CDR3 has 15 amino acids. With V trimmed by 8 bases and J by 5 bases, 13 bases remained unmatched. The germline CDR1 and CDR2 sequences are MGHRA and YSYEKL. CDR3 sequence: CASGAWAGGRETQYF. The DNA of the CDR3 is TGCGCCAGCGGGGCATGGGCGGGGGGACGGGAGACCCAGTACTTC.

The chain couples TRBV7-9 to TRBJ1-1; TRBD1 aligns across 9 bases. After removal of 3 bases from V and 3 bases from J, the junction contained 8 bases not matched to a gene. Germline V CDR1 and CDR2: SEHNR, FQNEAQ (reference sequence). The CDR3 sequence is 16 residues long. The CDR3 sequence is CASSLDRGTTDTEAFF. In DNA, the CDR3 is TGTGCCAGCAGCTTGGACAGGGGAACGACGGACACTGAAGCTTTCTTT.

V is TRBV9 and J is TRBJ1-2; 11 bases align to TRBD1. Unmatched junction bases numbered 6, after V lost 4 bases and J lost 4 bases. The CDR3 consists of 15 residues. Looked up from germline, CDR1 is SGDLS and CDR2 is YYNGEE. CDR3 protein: CASSPGQGAPYGYTF. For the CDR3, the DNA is TGTGCCAGCAGCCCCGGACAGGGGGCCCCCTATGGCTACACCTTC. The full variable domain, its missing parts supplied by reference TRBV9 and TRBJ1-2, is DSGVTQTPKHLITATGQRVTLRCSPRSGDLSVYWYQQSLDQGLQFLIQYYNGEERAKGNILERFSAQQFPDLHSELNLSSLELGDSALYFCASSPGQGAPYGYTFGSGTRLTVV.

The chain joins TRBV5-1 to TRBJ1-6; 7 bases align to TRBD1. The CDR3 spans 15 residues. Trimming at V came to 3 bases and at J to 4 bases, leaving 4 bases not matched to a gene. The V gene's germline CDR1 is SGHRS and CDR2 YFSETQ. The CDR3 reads CASSWDSFYNSPLHF. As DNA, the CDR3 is TGCGCCAGCAGCTGGGACAGTTTTTATAATTCACCCCTCCACTTT.

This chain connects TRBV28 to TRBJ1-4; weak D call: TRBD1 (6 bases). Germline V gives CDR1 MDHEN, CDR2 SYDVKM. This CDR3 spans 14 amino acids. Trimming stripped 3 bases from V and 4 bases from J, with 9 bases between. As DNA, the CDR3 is TGTGCCAGCAGTTTGGGACAAATTAATGAAAAACTGTTTTTT. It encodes CASSLGQINEKLFF.

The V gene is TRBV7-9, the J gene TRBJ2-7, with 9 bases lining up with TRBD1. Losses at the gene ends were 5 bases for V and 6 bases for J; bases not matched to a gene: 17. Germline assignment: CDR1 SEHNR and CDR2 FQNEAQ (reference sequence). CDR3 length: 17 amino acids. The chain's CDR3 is CASSGAQPGTGKGEQYF. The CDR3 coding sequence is TGTGCCAGCAGCGGGGCCCAACCCGGGACAGGGAAAGGCGAGCAGTACTTC.

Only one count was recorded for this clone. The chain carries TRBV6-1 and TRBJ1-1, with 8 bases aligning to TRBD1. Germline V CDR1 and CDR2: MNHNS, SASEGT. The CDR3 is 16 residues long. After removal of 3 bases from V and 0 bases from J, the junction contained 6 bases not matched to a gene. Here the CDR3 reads CASSDRQGPVNTEAFF. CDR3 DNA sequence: TGTGCCAGCAGTGATAGACAGGGGCCGGTGAACACTGAAGCTTTCTTT.